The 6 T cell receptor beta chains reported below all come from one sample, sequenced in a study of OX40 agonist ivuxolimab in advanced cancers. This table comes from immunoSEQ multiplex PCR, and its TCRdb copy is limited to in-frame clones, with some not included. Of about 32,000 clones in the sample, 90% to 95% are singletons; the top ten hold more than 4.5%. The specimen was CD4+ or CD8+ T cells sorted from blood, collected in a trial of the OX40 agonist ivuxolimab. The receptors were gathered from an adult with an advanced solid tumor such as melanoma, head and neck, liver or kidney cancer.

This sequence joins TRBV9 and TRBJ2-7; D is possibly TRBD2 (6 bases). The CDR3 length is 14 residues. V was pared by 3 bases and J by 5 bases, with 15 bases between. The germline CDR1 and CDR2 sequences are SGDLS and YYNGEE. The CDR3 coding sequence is TGTGCCAGCAGCGCCGGGGGATGGGGCAACGAGCAGTACTTC. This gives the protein CASSAGGWGNEQYF.

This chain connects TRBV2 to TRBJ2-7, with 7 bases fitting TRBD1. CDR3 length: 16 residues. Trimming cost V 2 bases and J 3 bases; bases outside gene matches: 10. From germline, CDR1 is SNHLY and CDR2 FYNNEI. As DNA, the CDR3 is TGTGCCAGCAGTGAACTAACCGGGACAGAGAACTACGAGCAGTACGTC. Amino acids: CASSELTGTENYEQYV.

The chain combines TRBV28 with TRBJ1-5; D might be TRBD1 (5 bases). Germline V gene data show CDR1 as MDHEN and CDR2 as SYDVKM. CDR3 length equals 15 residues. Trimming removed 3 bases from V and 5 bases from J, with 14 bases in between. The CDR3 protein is CASSLQGGNYQPQHF. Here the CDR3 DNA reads TGTGCCAGCAGTTTGCAGGGAGGGAATTATCAGCCCCAGCATTTT.

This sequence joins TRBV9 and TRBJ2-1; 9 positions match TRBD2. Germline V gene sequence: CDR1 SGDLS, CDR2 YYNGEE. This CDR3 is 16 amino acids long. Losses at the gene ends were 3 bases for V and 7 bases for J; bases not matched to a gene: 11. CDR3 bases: TGTGCCAGCAGCGCCCCGGCTAGCGGGATTCTAAATGAGCAGTTCTTC. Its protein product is CASSAPASGILNEQFF. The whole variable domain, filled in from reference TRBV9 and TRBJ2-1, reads DSGVTQTPKHLITATGQRVTLRCSPRSGDLSVYWYQQSLDQGLQFLIQYYNGEERAKGNILERFSAQQFPDLHSELNLSSLELGDSALYFCASSAPASGILNEQFFGPGTRLTVL.

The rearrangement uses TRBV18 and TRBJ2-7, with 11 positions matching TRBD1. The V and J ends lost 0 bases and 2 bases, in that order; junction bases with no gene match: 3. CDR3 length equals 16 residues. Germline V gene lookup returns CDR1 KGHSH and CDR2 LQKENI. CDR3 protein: CASSPPPGQGAYEQYF. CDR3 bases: TGTGCCAGCTCACCACCACCGGGACAGGGGGCCTACGAGCAGTACTTC.

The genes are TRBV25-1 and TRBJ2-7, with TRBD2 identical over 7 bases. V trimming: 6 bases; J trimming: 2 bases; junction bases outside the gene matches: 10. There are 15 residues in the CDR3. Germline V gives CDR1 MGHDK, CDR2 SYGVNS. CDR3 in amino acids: CASSEASGNAYEQYF. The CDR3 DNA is TGTGCCAGCAGCGAGGCTAGCGGCAATGCCTACGAGCAGTACTTC.